These 18 T cell receptor beta chains were sequenced from one sample in a study of blood T cell repertoires in COVID-19. Sequencing used immunoSEQ multiplex PCR; TCRdb keeps in-frame clones, though not all of them. The sample yields roughly 240,000 clones, 70% to 90% seen once. Source material: PBMCs or T cells enriched from blood (not recorded which). Receptors originate from a woman aged 45-65 years with acute COVID-19.

This clone was recorded only once. The rearrangement joins TRBV3-1 (or the pseudogene TRBV3-2) to TRBJ1-2, with 8 bases identical to TRBD1. Per germline, CDR1 LGHDT and CDR2 YNNKEL (reference sequence). The CDR3 contains 13 residues. The trim removed 0 bases at V and 8 bases at J, leaving 2 bases unmatched. The CDR3 spells CASSQDQGAGYTF. CDR3 nucleotide sequence: TGTGCCAGCAGCCAAGACCAGGGGGCCGGCTACACCTTC.

This chain links TRBV19 with TRBJ1-6, with D tentatively TRBD1 (5 bases). V lost 6 bases to trimming and J lost 11 bases, with 17 bases between them. There are 14 residues in the CDR3. Germline V lookup: CDR1 LNHDA, CDR2 SQIVND (reference sequence). The CDR3 DNA is TGTGCCAGTAGGGGTCAGGGAGGGTTGCCACCCCTCCACTTT. Translating it yields CASRGQGGLPPLHF.

This chain joins TRBV5-1 and TRBJ2-2, with 8 bases fitting TRBD1. Trimming removed 4 bases from V and 8 bases from J; junction bases left unmatched: 13. Germline V gives CDR1 SGHRS, CDR2 YFSETQ. This CDR3 is 16 amino acids long. CDR3 in DNA: TGCGCCAGCAGCGGTCGACAGGGGATCTTTTCGGGGGAGCTGTTTTTT. It yields the protein CASSGRQGIFSGELFF.

V and J are TRBV5-1 and TRBJ1-1; maybe TRBD1 (5 bases). CDR1 and CDR2 (germline): SGHRS, YFSETQ. Trimming cost V 1 base and J 4 bases, with 11 bases left between them. CDR3 length: 14 amino acids. CDR3 sequence reads: CASSLYWGSTEAFF. Written as DNA, the CDR3 is TGCGCCAGCAGCTTGTATTGGGGCTCCACTGAAGCTTTCTTT.

The V and J genes are TRBV21-1 and TRBJ1-2; TRBD1, the table's D call, lacks a check against the DNA. TRBV21-1 is reported as a pseudogene. The CDR3 is 15 residues long. CDR3 in DNA: TGTGCCAGCAGCGTCCCTTGGCGCAGGGAAGGTGGCTACACCTTC. It codes for CASSVPWRREGGYTF.

The chain joins TRBV5-4 to TRBJ2-7; maybe TRBD1 (5 bases). Per germline, CDR1 SGHNT and CDR2 YYREEE (reference sequence). This CDR3 is built from 14 residues. V was trimmed by 0 bases and J by 2 bases, leaving 9 bases between them. The CDR3 DNA follows: TGTGCCAGCAGCTTGGAGACAGTTCCCTACGAGCAGTACTTC. Protein product: CASSLETVPYEQYF.

CDR3 DNA: TGCGCCAGCAGGCCGCCGGGACAGGGAGAGACCGGGGAGCTGTTTTTT. This encodes CASRPPGQGETGELFF. The chain has TRBV5-1 and TRBJ2-2; 9 bases agree with TRBD1. Germline V CDR1 and CDR2: SGHRS, YFSETQ. CDR3 size: 16 residues. After removal of 5 bases from V and 5 bases from J, the junction contained 10 bases not matched to a gene.

The chain employs TRBV27 and TRBJ2-1; TRBD1 matches 8 bases. The junction had 6 bases not matched to a gene; V was cut back by 3 bases and J by 5 bases. In germline, CDR1 is MNHEY, CDR2 SMNVEV (reference sequence). This CDR3 is built from 15 residues. In DNA, the CDR3 is TGTGCCAGCAGTTTGAGGACAGGGTCCCACAATGAGCAGTTCTTC. Translation gives CASSLRTGSHNEQFF.

CDR3 amino acids: CATSRDRWGGYTF. CDR3 DNA sequence: TGTGCCACCAGCAGAGATCGTTGGGGCGGCTACACCTTC. The rearrangement uses TRBV15 and TRBJ1-2, with D perhaps matching TRBD1 (5 bases). CDR1 is LNHNV and CDR2 is YYDKDF in the germline V gene (reference sequence). V lost 0 bases to trimming and J lost 8 bases, with 10 bases between them. The CDR3 runs 13 residues.

The V gene is TRBV14, the J gene TRBJ2-5, with 8 positions matching TRBD1. Unmatched junction bases numbered 7, after V lost 0 bases and J lost 1 base. CDR3 length: 17 residues. CDR1 and CDR2 from the germline V gene are SGHDN and FVKESK. The chain's CDR3 is CASSQDAWTGLQETQYF. The DNA of the CDR3 is TGTGCCAGCAGCCAAGATGCCTGGACAGGGCTCCAAGAGACCCAGTACTTC.

The rearrangement uses TRBV3-1 (or the pseudogene TRBV3-2) and TRBJ1-1; no clear D. V lost 6 bases and J lost 4, with 15 bases in between. The CDR3 sequence is 14 residues long. In germline, CDR1 is LGHDT, CDR2 YNNKEL (reference sequence). CDR3 amino acids: CASRSQAEGTEAFF. Here the CDR3 DNA reads TGTGCCAGCAGGTCACAAGCCGAGGGCACTGAAGCTTTCTTT.

The rearrangement uses TRBV13 and TRBJ1-4; 10 nucleotides line up with TRBD1. The CDR3 sequence is 15 residues long. J lost 9 bases, V lost 6 bases, and 10 bases had no gene match. Per germline, CDR1 PRHDT and CDR2 FYEKMQ (reference sequence). The DNA for the CDR3 is TGTGCCAGCAGTTCCTCCGGGACAGGGGACAAAAAACTGTTTTTT. Its translation is CASSSSGTGDKKLFF.

To note about this clone: Other DNA sequences from this sample encode an identical CDR3 as well. The rearrangement links TRBV29-1 to TRBJ2-7, with D perhaps TRBD1 (5 bases). Germline loops: CDR1 SQVTM, CDR2 ANQGSEA. V lost 4 bases, J lost 2 bases, and 9 bases lay in between. The CDR3 sequence is 12 residues long. CDR3 in DNA: TGCAGCGTTGCTCAGGGTCCCTACGAGCAGTACTTC. Translated: CSVAQGPYEQYF.

This chain joins TRBV6-5 and TRBJ1-1, with TRBD1 matching 7 bases. The CDR3 totals 15 residues. V was clipped by 6 bases and J by 1 base; unmatched bases: 8. From germline, CDR1 is MNHEY and CDR2 SVGAGI. CDR3 amino acids: CASSLDRAPNTEAFF. CDR3 bases: TGTGCCAGCAGCCTTGACAGGGCACCGAACACTGAAGCTTTCTTT.

J is TRBJ1-6 and V is TRBV5-1; D is ambiguous. Germline CDR1 SGHRS, CDR2 YFSETQ. The CDR3 spans 14 residues. V was trimmed by 5 bases and J by 7 bases, leaving 13 bases between them. CDR3 DNA sequence: TGCGCCAGCAGGGAGGGCCCCTTGAATTCACCCCTCCACTTT. Residues: CASREGPLNSPLHF.

J is TRBJ2-7 and V is TRBV20-1; 7 nucleotides match TRBD1. Unmatched junction bases numbered 5, after V lost 3 bases and J lost 3 bases. The CDR3 is 13 amino acids. Looked up from germline, CDR1 is DFQATT and CDR2 is SNEGSKA (reference sequence). CDR3 amino acids: CSASRGLLYEQYF. DNA for the CDR3: TGCAGTGCTAGTAGGGGGCTCCTCTACGAGCAGTACTTC.

The chain carries TRBV6-5 and TRBJ2-1; D is possibly TRBD2 (6 bases). From germline, CDR1 is MNHEY and CDR2 SVGAGI. V lost 0 bases and J 4 bases, leaving 13 bases between the germline ends. This CDR3 contains 16 residues. The DNA for the CDR3 is TGTGCCAGCAGTTACTCGGGTCTAGCGCGGTACAATGAGCAGTTCTTC. Protein sequence: CASSYSGLARYNEQFF.

The rearrangement links TRBV6-5 to TRBJ1-3; 9 positions match TRBD1. This CDR3 region has 14 residues. Unmatched junction bases numbered 4, after V lost 6 bases and J lost 4 bases. Germline V gene sequence: CDR1 MNHEY, CDR2 SVGAGI. Written as DNA, the CDR3 is TGTGCCAGCAGCCAGGACAGGGGAGGAAACACCATATATTTT. Its translation: CASSQDRGGNTIYF.